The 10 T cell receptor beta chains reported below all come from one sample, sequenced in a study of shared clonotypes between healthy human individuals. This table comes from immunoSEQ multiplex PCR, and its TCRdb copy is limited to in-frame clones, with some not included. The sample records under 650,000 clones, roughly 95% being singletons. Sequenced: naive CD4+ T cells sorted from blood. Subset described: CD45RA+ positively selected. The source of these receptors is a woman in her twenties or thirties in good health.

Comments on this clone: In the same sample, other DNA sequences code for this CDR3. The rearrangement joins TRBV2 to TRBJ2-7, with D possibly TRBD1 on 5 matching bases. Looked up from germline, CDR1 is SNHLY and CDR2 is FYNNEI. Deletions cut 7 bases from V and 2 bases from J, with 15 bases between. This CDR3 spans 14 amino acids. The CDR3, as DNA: TGTGCCAGCACCGATGGGGCACCGACCTACGAGCAGTACTTC. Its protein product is CASTDGAPTYEQYF.

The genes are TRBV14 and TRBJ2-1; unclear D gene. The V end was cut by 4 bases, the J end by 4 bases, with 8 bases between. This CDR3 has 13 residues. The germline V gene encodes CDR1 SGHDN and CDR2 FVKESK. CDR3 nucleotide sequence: TGTGCCAGCAGCCTGCTCAGGTACAATGAGCAGTTCTTC. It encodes CASSLLRYNEQFF.

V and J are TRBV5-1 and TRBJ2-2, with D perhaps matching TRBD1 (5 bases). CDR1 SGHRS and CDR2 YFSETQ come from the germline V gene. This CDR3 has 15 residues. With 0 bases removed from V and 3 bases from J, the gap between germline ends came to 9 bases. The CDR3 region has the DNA TGCGCCAGCAGCTTGGATGGGGCCCACACCGGGGAGCTGTTTTTT. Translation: CASSLDGAHTGELFF.

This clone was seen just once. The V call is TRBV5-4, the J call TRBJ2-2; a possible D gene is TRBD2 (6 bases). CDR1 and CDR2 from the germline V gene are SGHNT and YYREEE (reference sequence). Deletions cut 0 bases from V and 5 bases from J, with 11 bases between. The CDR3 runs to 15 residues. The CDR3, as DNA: TGTGCCAGCAGCTTGGGTCCTAGCGCGACCGGGGAGCTGTTTTTT. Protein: CASSLGPSATGELFF.

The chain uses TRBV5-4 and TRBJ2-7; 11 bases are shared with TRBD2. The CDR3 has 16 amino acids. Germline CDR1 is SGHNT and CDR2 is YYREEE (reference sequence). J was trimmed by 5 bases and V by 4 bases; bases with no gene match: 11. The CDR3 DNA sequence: TGTGCCAGCAGCGAATATATAGCGGGAGGGATCAACGAGCAGTACTTC. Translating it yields CASSEYIAGGINEQYF.

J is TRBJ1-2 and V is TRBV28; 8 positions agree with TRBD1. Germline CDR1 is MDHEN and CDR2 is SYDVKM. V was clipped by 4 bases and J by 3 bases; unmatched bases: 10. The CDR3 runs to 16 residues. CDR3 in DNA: TGTGCCAGCAGTTCGACAGGGGTAGGGTACGACTATGGCTACACCTTC. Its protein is CASSSTGVGYDYGYTF.

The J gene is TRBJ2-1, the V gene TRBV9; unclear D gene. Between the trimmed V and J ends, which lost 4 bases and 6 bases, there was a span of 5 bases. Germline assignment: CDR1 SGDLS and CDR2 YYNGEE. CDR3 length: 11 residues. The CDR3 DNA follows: TGTGCCAGCAGCCCACGCAATGAGCAGTTCTTC. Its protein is CASSPRNEQFF.

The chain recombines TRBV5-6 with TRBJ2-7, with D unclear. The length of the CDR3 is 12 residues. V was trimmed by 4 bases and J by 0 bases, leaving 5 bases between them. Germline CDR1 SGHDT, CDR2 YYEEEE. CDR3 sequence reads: CASSRDSYEQYF. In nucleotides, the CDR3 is TGTGCCAGCAGCAGGGACTCCTACGAGCAGTACTTC.

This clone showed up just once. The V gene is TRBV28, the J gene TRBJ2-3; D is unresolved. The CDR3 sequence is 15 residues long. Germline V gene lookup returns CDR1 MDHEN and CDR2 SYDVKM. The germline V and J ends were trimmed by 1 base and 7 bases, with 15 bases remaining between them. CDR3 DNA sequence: TGTGCCAGCAGTTTATCACTCGCGGCGTTACATACGCAGTATTTT. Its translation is CASSLSLAALHTQYF.

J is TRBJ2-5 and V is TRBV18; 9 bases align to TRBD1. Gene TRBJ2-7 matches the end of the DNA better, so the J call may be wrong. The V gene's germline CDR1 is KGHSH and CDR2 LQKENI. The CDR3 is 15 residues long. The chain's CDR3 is CASSPGQGVFYEQYF. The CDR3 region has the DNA TGTGCCAGCTCCCCGGGACAGGGAGTTTTCTACGAGCAGTACTTC.